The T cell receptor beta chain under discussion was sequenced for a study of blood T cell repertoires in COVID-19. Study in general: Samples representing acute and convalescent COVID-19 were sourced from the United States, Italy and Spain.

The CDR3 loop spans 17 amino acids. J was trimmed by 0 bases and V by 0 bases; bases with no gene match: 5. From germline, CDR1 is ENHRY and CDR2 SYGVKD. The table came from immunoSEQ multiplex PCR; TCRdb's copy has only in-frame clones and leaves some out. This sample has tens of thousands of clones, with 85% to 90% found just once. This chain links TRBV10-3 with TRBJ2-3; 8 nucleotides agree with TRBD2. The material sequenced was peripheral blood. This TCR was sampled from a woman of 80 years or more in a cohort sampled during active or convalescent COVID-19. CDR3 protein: CAISESSGVASTDTQYF. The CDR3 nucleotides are TGTGCCATCAGTGAGTCTAGCGGGGTGGCGAGCACAGATACGCAGTATTTT.